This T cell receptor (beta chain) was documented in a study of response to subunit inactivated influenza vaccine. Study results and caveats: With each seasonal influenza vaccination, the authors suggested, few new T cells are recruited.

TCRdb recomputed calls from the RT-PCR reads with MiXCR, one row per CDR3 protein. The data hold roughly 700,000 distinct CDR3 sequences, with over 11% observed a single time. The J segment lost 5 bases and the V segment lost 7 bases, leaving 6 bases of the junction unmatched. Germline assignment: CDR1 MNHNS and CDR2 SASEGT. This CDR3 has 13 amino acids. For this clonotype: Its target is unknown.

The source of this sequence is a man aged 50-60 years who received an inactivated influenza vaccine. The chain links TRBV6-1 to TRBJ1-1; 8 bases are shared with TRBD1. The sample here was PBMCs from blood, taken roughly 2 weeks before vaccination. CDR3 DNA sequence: TGTGCCAGCAACCCACAGGGGGTTACTGAAGCTTTCTTT. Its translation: CASNPQGVTEAFF.